This T cell receptor beta chain derives from a study of T cell changes during pregnancy in multiple sclerosis (dated by TCRdb to about 2019). Looking at the study overall: The study examined how the T cell repertoire changed over the course of pregnancy in women with multiple sclerosis.

Note on this clone: The clone's antigen remains unknown. Qualities for individual bases were not recorded, and no much larger clone is one base off.

Library preparation was by the immunoSEQ multiplex PCR assay. TCRdb provides this immuneACCESS table in a form limited to in-frame rearrangements. Some clones are lacking; in checked studies, under half of them reflect an unresolved V gene, and why the rest are absent is not known. Here the sample has about 41,000 clones; 90% occur a single time. The top ten constitute 6.5% to 8.5% of the sample. The sample in question was CD8+ T cells from peripheral blood mononuclear cells, obtained in the third trimester of pregnancy. This receptor was obtained from a female donor with multiple sclerosis, enrolled in a pregnancy study.

The sequenced DNA is TGTGCCAGCAGCTTAGACCGGGTTTGGGGCGCGGACACTGAAGCTTTCTTT. Its protein is CASSLDRVWGADTEAFF. The chain links TRBV11-2 with TRBJ1-1; the D segment could be TRBD1, given 5 matching bases. As encoded in the germline V gene, CDR1 is SGHAT while CDR2 is FQNNGV. Counted from cysteine to phenylalanine, this CDR3 has 17 amino acids. Only the CDR3 portion is preserved as DNA: 51 bases, with reading frame beginning at the first base. Trimming takes 0 bases from V and 3 bases from J, and the germline ends sit 17 bases apart.